The clone carrying this T cell receptor beta chain was found many times. Its antigen is unknown. Using 9.5 to 10 ml of fresh peripheral blood, PBMCs were prepared. Amplification of TCR beta CDR3 regions was performed using RNA transcripts as template. Carried out on the TCR CDR3, a first-round RT-PCR used the HTBI primer set. One entry per CDR3 protein, called by TCRdb with MiXCR from the multiplex PCR reads. The sample lists 300,000 to 500,000 distinct CDR3 sequences; roughly 13% were seen once. Germline-derived CDR1 and CDR2 are DFQATT and SNEGSKA (reference sequence). The CDR3 spans 14 residues. V was trimmed by 1 base and J by 3 bases, leaving 12 bases between them. The data are from a study of T cells in Graves' hyperthyroidism and ophthalmopathy. Findings and limits, study-wide: Also found in blood were most expanded thyroid clonotypes above 0.001.

This chain joins TRBV20-1 and TRBJ2-5; D may be TRBD2 (6 bases). The sequencing sample was made of blood. The TCR was taken from a man aged 45-65 years with Graves' ophthalmopathy. CDR3 sequence reads: CSARGGTGEETQYF. CDR3 coding DNA: TGCAGTGCTAGAGGCGGGACGGGTGAAGAGACCCAGTACTTC.